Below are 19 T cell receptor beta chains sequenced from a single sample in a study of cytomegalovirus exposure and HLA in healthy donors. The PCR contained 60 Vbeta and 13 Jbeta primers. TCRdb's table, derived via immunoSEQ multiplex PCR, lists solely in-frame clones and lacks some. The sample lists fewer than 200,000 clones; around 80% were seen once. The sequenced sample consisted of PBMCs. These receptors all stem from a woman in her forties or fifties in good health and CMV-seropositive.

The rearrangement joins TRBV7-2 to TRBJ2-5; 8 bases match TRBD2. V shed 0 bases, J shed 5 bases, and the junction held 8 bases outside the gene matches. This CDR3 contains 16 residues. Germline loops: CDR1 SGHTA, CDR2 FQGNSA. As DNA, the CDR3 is TGTGCCAGCAGCTTAGCAGCGGCGGGGGGAGGGGAGACCCAGTACTTC. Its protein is CASSLAAAGGGETQYF.

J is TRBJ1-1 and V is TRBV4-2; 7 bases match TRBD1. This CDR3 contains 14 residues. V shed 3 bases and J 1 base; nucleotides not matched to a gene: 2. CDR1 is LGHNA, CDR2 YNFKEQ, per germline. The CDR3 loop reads CASSHRGTNTEAFF. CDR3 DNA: TGTGCCAGCAGCCACAGGGGGACGAACACTGAAGCTTTCTTT.

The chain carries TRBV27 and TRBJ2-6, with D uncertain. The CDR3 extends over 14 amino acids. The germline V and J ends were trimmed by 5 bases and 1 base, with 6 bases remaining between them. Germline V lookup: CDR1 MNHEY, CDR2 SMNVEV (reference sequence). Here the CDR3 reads CASSPLSGANVLTF. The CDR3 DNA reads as TGTGCCAGCAGTCCGCTATCTGGGGCCAACGTCCTGACTTTC.

This chain's CDR3 is CASSPPEGGYNEQFF. The CDR3 nucleotides are TGTGCCAGCAGCCCCCCGGAGGGTGGATACAATGAGCAGTTCTTC. This sequence joins TRBV7-6 and TRBJ2-1; tentative D call: TRBD2 (6 bases). The CDR3 is 15 residues long. The V gene lost 5 bases and the J gene lost 4 bases, with 15 bases spanning the gap. Germline V gene data show CDR1 as SGHVS and CDR2 as FNYEAQ. Combining the CDR3 with reference TRBV7-6 and TRBJ2-1 gives the whole variable domain GAGVSQSPRYKVTKRGQDVALRCDPISGHVSLYWYRQALGQGPEFLTYFNYEAQQDKSGLPNDRFSAERPEGSISTLTIQRTEQRDSAMYRCASSPPEGGYNEQFFGPGTRLTVL.

The CDR3 DNA sequence: TGTGCCAGCAGTTCAAGACTAGCGGGCAACGAGCAGTACTTC. Translated, it gives CASSSRLAGNEQYF. The gene calls are TRBV28 and TRBJ2-7; the match to TRBD2 covers 10 bases. Germline CDR1 reads MDHEN; CDR2 reads SYDVKM. This CDR3 has 14 amino acids. The V and J ends lost 4 bases and 5 bases, in that order; junction bases with no gene match: 5.

The chain's CDR3 is CASSSSGGASYNEQFF. DNA for the CDR3: TGTGCCAGCAGCTCTAGCGGGGGGGCCTCCTACAATGAGCAGTTCTTC. This chain joins TRBV5-4 and TRBJ2-1, with 12 positions matching TRBD2. J gave up 0 bases and V 3 bases, and 1 base lay outside the gene matches. Germline lookup yields CDR1 SGHNT and CDR2 YYREEE (reference sequence). The length of the CDR3 is 16 residues.

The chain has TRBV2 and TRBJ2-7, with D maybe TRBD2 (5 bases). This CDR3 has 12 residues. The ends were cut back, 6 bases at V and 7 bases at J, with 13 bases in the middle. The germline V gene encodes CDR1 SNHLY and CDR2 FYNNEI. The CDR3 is CASSAVPGEQYF. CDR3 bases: TGTGCCAGCAGCGCCGTCCCGGGGGAGCAGTACTTC.

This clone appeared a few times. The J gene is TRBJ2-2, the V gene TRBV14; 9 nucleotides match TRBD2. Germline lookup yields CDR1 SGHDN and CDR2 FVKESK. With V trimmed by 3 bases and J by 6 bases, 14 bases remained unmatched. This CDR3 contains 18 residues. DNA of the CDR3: TGTGCCAGCAGCCAGGTACCGGGACTAGCATCCCGTCCCGGGGAGCTGTTTTTT. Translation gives CASSQVPGLASRPGELFF. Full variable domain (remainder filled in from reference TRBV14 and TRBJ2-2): EAGVTQFPSHSVIEKGQTVTLRCDPISGHDNLYWYRRVMGKEIKFLLHFVKESKQDESGMPNNRFLAERTGGTYSTLKVQPAELEDSGVYFCASSQVPGLASRPGELFFGEGSRLTVL.

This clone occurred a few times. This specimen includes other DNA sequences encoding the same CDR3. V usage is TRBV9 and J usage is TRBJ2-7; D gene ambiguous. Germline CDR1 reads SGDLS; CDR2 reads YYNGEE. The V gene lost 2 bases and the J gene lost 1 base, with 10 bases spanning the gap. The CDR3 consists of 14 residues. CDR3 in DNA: TGTGCCAGCAGCGTTAGCACCGCTTCCTACGAGCAGTACTTC. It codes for CASSVSTASYEQYF.

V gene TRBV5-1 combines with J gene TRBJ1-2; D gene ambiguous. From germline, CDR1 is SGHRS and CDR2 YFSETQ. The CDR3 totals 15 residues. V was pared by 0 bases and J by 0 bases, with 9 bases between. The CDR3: CASSLAGTPNYGYTF. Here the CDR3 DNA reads TGCGCCAGCAGCTTGGCCGGTACCCCTAACTATGGCTACACCTTC. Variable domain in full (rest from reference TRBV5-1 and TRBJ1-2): KAGVTQTPRYLIKTRGQQVTLSCSPISGHRSVSWYQQTPGQGLQFLFEYFSETQRNKGNFPGRFSGRQFSNSRSEMNVSTLELGDSALYLCASSLAGTPNYGYTFGSGTRLTVV.

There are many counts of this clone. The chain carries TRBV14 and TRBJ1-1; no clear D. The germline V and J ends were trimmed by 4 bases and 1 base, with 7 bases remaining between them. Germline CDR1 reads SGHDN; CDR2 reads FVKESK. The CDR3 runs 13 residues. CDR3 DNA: TGTGCCAGCAGCCTTCATCAGAACACTGAAGCTTTCTTT. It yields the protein CASSLHQNTEAFF.

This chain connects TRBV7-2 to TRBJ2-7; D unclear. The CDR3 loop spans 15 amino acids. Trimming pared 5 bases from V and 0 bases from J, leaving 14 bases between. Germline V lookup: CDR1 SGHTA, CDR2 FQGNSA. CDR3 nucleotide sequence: TGTGCCAGCAGCCCCGAGGCTCTAAGCTCCTACGAGCAGTACTTC. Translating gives CASSPEALSSYEQYF. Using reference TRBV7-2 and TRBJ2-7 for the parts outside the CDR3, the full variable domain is GAGVSQSPSNKVTEKGKDVELRCDPISGHTALYWYRQSLGQGLEFLIYFQGNSAPDKSGLPSDRFSAERTGGSVSTLTIQRTQQEDSAVYLCASSPEALSSYEQYFGPGTRLTVT.

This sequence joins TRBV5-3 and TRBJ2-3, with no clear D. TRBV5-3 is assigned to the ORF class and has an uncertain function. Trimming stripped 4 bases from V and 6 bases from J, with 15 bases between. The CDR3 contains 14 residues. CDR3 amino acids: CARSRLGPVDTQYF. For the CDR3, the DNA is TGTGCCAGAAGCAGACTTGGCCCCGTTGATACGCAGTATTTT.

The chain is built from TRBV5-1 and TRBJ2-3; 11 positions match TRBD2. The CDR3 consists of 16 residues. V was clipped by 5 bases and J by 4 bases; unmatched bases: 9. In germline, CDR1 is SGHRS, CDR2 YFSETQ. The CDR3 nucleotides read TGCGCCAGCAGAAGTGCTCTAGCGGGGGGATCAGATACGCAGTATTTT. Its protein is CASRSALAGGSDTQYF.

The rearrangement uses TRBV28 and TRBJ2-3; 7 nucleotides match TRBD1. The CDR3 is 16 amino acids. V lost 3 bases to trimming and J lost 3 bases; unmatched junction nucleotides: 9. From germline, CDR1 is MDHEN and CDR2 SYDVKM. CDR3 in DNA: TGTGCCAGCAGTTTCCCTGGGACAGTATCGACAGATACGCAGTATTTT. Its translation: CASSFPGTVSTDTQYF.

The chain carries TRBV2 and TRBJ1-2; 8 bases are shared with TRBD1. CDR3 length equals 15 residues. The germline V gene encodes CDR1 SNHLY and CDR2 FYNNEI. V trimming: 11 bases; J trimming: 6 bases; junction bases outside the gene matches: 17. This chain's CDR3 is CASRTGRVVEDGYTF. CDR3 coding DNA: TGTGCCTCCCGGACAGGGAGGGTAGTTGAAGATGGCTACACCTTC. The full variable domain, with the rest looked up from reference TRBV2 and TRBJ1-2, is EPEVTQTPSHQVTQMGQEVILRCVPISNHLYFYWYRQILGQKVEFLVSFYNNEISEKSEIFDDQFSVERPDGSNFTLKIRSTKLEDSAMYFCASRTGRVVEDGYTFGSGTRLTVV.

CDR3 residues: CATSSRGRSTYEQYF. The CDR3 coding sequence is TGTGCCACCAGCAGCAGGGGGAGGTCAACCTACGAGCAGTACTTC. This chain connects TRBV15 to TRBJ2-7, with TRBD1 as a possible D gene (7 bases). The length of the CDR3 is 15 residues. Germline V lookup: CDR1 LNHNV, CDR2 YYDKDF (reference sequence). The V end was cut by 3 bases, the J end by 2 bases, with 14 bases between.

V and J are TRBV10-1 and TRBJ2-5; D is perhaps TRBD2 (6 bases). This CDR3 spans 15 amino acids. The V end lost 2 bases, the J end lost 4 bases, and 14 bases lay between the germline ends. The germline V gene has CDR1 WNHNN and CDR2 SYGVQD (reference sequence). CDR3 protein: CASSEGGALGETQYF. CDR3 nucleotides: TGCGCCAGCAGTGAGGGCGGGGCTCTCGGAGAGACCCAGTACTTC.

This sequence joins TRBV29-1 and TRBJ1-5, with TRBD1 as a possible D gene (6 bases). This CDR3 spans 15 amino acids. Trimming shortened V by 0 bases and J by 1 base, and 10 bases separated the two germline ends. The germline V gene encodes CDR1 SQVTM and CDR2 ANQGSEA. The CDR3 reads CSVEESGQSNQPQHF. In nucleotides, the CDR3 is TGCAGCGTTGAAGAATCCGGACAGAGCAATCAGCCCCAGCATTTT.